The rows below give T cell receptor beta chains drawn from one sample of a study of blood T cell repertoires in COVID-19. Only in-frame clones appear in the TCRdb table, and some are missing; sequencing was by immunoSEQ multiplex PCR. The repertoire holds approximately 210,000 clones, with 88% as singletons. The sequenced sample was peripheral blood. The receptors originated from a man in his 70s with acute or convalescent COVID-19. CDR3s include the opening cysteine and the closing phenylalanine or tryptophan. Each record gives: J gene, V gene, clone size, D gene, CDR3 DNA, CDR3 protein. A D gene is named only where the DNA matches it firmly. For some rows the clone size is stated as once, few or many, or as a class when expanded; others skip it.

TRBJ1-1,TRBV7-3,once,-,TGTGCCAGCAGCTTAGGGACTGTAGGAGCTTTCTTT,CASSLGTVGAFF
TRBJ1-1,TRBV7-9,-,-,TGTGCCAGCAGCCCCGGACGGAGGGTTGAAGCTTTCTTT,CASSPGRRVEAFF
TRBJ2-3,TRBV6-5,-,-,TGTGCCAGCAGCATACTAGGAGAGGGCACAGATACGCAGTATTTT,CASSILGEGTDTQYF
TRBJ2-7,TRBV5-5,-,-,TGTGCCAGCAGCTTAGAAGGACAGTTACGGGAGCAGTACTTC,CASSLEGQLREQYF
TRBJ1-4,TRBV27,-,-,TGTGCCAGTAGATTGACAGGATCTAATGAAAAACTGTTTTTT,CASRLTGSNEKLFF
TRBJ2-7,TRBV6-5,-,TRBD1,TGTGCCAGCAGTAACCCGGGACAGGGATACTACGAGCAGTACTTC,CASSNPGQGYYEQYF
TRBJ2-2,TRBV24-1,few,TRBD2,TGTGCCACCAGTGAAGCGGGAGGTACCGGGGAGCTGTTTTTT,CATSEAGGTGELFF
TRBJ1-2,TRBV7-8,-,-,TGTGCCAGCAGCTTAGCGAACAGCCACTACACCTTC,CASSLANSHYTF
TRBJ2-5,TRBV2,-,TRBD2,TGTGCCAGCAGTCCGACTAGCGGGAAAGAGACCCAGTACTTC,CASSPTSGKETQYF
TRBJ2-1,TRBV5-1,-,TRBD1,TGCGCCAGCAGCTTGGCCGGGACAGGGTTAACAGCGAGCTCCTACAATGAGCAGTTCTTC,CASSLAGTGLTASSYNEQFF
TRBJ2-1,TRBV14,-,TRBD2,TGTGCCAGCGGACTAGCGGCAGGAGAGCAGTTCTTC,CASGLAAGEQFF
TRBJ2-2,TRBV5-4,-,-,TGTGCCAGCAGCTTGGACGGGGTAGGGGAGCTGTTTTTT,CASSLDGVGELFF
TRBJ1-4,TRBV5-4,-,-,TGTGCCAGCAGCTTGGCAGGGGTAGAAGAAAAACTGTTTTTT,CASSLAGVEEKLFF
TRBJ2-5,TRBV7-2,-,-,TGTGCCAGCAGCTCGGGTCCAATCCAAGAGACCCAGTACTTC,CASSSGPIQETQYF
TRBJ1-6,TRBV7-9,-,-,TGTGCCAGCAGCCCGGACAGAGGGAGTTCACCCCTCCACTTT,CASSPDRGSSPLHF
TRBJ2-7,TRBV3-1/TRBV3-2,-,-,TGTGCCAGCAGCCAAGATACGATTTCCCAGGGGGAGCAGTACTTC,CASSQDTISQGEQYF
TRBJ2-7,TRBV27,-,TRBD1,TGTGCCAGCAGTCGAACGCCGACAGGGACCTACGAGCAGTACTTC,CASSRTPTGTYEQYF